Listed here is a single T cell receptor beta chain. The sample comes from a study of cytomegalovirus exposure and HLA in healthy donors. Researchers ran the PCR with 60 Vbeta and 13 Jbeta primers. Sequenced by immunoSEQ multiplex PCR; TCRdb stores in-frame clones only, minus some. The table lists about 200,000 clones, 81% of them singletons. The CDR3 has 15 amino acids. The V gene lost 1 base and the J gene lost 0 bases, with 10 bases spanning the gap. Looked up from germline, CDR1 is SGHAT and CDR2 is FQNNGV. The source of this sequence is a young man in good health and CMV-seronegative. The chain joins TRBV11-2 to TRBJ2-7; the D gene is possibly TRBD2 (6 bases). Sequencing was performed on PBMCs. CDR3 sequence: CASSLAAGISYEQYF. Here the CDR3 DNA reads TGTGCCAGCAGCTTAGCGGCGGGGATCTCCTACGAGCAGTACTTC. Full variable domain (remainder filled in from reference TRBV11-2 and TRBJ2-7): EAGVAQSPRYKIIEKRQSVAFWCNPISGHATLYWYQQILGQGPKLLIQFQNNGVVDDSQLPKDRFSAERLKGVDSTLKIQPAKLEDSAVYLCASSLAAGISYEQYFGPGTRLTVT.